Shown below are 17 T cell receptor beta chains from a single sample sequenced in a study of Ad26.COV2.S vaccination and SARS-CoV-2 variants. Treatment denoted: around 19 received Ad26.COV2.S at low or high dose, single or two shots; several received placebo; per-sample allocation not given. The study sampled participants on day 63 after the first vaccine or placebo injection. Assay: immunoSEQ multiplex PCR; the TCRdb copy retains only in-frame clones and omits some. Of about 410,000 clones listed, around nine tenths are singletons. The sample consisted of peripheral blood, taken in a trial of Ad26.COV2.S vaccine versus placebo. These receptors all stem from a person aged 18-65 years who received the Ad26.COV2.S COVID-19 vaccine or a placebo.

Here the CDR3 reads CASTGGNNQPQHF. CDR3 coding DNA: TGTGCCAGCACGGGAGGGAACAATCAGCCCCAGCATTTT. The J gene is TRBJ1-5, the V gene TRBV6-5; D uncertain. Germline lookup yields CDR1 MNHEY and CDR2 SVGAGI. The CDR3 length is 13 residues. V was pared by 7 bases and J by 3 bases, with 10 bases between.

This chain links TRBV12-3 or TRBV12-4 with TRBJ1-5; D possibly corresponds to TRBD1 (6 bases). V was clipped by 6 bases and J by 4 bases, with 10 bases between them. CDR3 length equals 13 residues. CDR3 amino acids: CASRAGENQPQHF. CDR3 nucleotide sequence: TGTGCCAGCAGAGCAGGGGAAAATCAGCCCCAGCATTTT.

In regard to this clone: Other DNA sequences from this sample encode an identical CDR3 as well. The V call is TRBV6-5, the J call TRBJ1-2; D is perhaps TRBD1 (6 bases). This CDR3 region has 14 residues. Deletions cut 2 bases from V and 0 bases from J, with 7 bases between. The germline CDR1 and CDR2 sequences are MNHEY and SVGAGI. The CDR3 nucleotides are TGTGCCAGCAGTTACAGGGGGTCTAACTATGGCTACACCTTC. The encoded protein is CASSYRGSNYGYTF.

This chain joins TRBV3-1 (or the pseudogene TRBV3-2) and TRBJ1-6; TRBD1 might be the D (5 bases). There are 16 residues in the CDR3. Germline CDR1 is LGHDT and CDR2 is YNNKEL (reference sequence). The germline V and J ends were trimmed by 1 base and 5 bases, with 12 bases remaining between them. The DNA of the CDR3 is TGTGCCAGCAGCCAAGTGCGGGGCAGGGATAATTCACCCCTCCACTTT. Protein sequence: CASSQVRGRDNSPLHF.

V and J are TRBV4-2 and TRBJ2-7; D perhaps matches TRBD1 (6 bases). V was shortened by 0 bases and J by 0 bases, with 12 bases between the two germline ends. Per germline, CDR1 LGHNA and CDR2 YNFKEQ. This CDR3 region has 16 residues. CDR3 in amino acids: CASSQDLNRASYEQYF. CDR3 DNA: TGTGCCAGCAGCCAAGATCTGAACAGGGCCTCCTACGAGCAGTACTTC.

The chain joins TRBV30 to TRBJ1-1; D remains unclear. Germline V gives CDR1 GTSNPN, CDR2 SVGIG (reference sequence). The CDR3 length is 13 residues. With 5 bases removed from V and 0 bases from J, the gap between germline ends came to 10 bases. The DNA for the CDR3 is TGTGCCTGGGAAGCAGTCATGAACACTGAAGCTTTCTTT. This codes for CAWEAVMNTEAFF.

The CDR3 DNA reads as TGCGCCAGCAGCTCCGGGACAGGGGGTATTTACGAGCAGTACTTC. Its protein product is CASSSGTGGIYEQYF. The rearrangement uses TRBV5-1 and TRBJ2-7; 11 positions agree with TRBD1. Looked up from germline, CDR1 is SGHRS and CDR2 is YFSETQ. The trim removed 3 bases at V and 4 bases at J, leaving 6 bases unmatched. The CDR3 contains 15 residues.

This clone showed up just a few times. The rearrangement links TRBV18 to TRBJ2-3, with D maybe TRBD1 (6 bases). This CDR3 has 15 residues. Trimming cost V 6 bases and J 5 bases, with 18 bases left between them. Germline CDR1 is KGHSH and CDR2 is LQKENI. The CDR3 here is CASSQSFGQIDTQYF. The CDR3 DNA sequence: TGTGCCAGCTCCCAAAGCTTCGGACAGATAGATACGCAGTATTTT. The complete variable domain, with remaining parts taken from reference TRBV18 and TRBJ2-3, reads NAGVMQNPRHLVRRRGQEARLRCSPMKGHSHVYWYRQLPEEGLKFMVYLQKENIIDESGMPKERFSAEFPKEGPSILRIQQVVRGDSAAYFCASSQSFGQIDTQYFGPGTRLTVL.

This chain uses TRBV4-1 with TRBJ1-6, with D possibly being TRBD1 (5 bases). This CDR3 has 15 residues. The V end lost 0 bases, the J end lost 10 bases, and 13 bases lay between the germline ends. Per the germline V gene, CDR1 is MGHRA and CDR2 is YSYEKL. DNA for the CDR3: TGCGCCAGCAGCCAAGAAGGCAGGGTGGTCTCACCCCTCCACTTT. Amino acids: CASSQEGRVVSPLHF.

The gene calls are TRBV30 and TRBJ1-1; the D gene is possibly TRBD1 (5 bases). Per the germline V gene, CDR1 is GTSNPN and CDR2 is SVGIG (reference sequence). V was pared by 4 bases and J by 5 bases, with 8 bases between. CDR3 length: 11 residues. CDR3: CAWIWGTEAFF. The CDR3 DNA sequence: TGTGCCTGGATTTGGGGGACTGAAGCTTTCTTT. Variable domain in full (rest from reference TRBV30 and TRBJ1-1): SQTIHQWPATLVQPVGSPLSLECTVEGTSNPNLYWYRQAAGRGLQLLFYSVGIGQISSEVPQNLSASRPQDRQFILSSKKLLLSDSGFYLCAWIWGTEAFFGQGTRLTVV.

This chain connects TRBV7-2 to TRBJ2-6; D gene unclear. Germline V CDR1 and CDR2: SGHTA, FQGNSA. Trimming removed 2 bases from V and 0 bases from J, with 5 bases in between. This CDR3 is built from 15 residues. The CDR3 DNA sequence: TGTGCCAGCAGCTTAATATCCTCTGGGGCCAACGTCCTGACTTTC. This codes for CASSLISSGANVLTF.

This chain joins TRBV18 and TRBJ1-6; D is undetermined. CDR1 and CDR2 (germline): KGHSH, LQKENI. The CDR3 totals 15 residues. The V gene lost 3 bases and the J gene lost 0 bases, with 6 bases spanning the gap. The CDR3 sequence: CASSPSVSYNSPLHF. The CDR3 region has the DNA TGTGCCAGCTCACCGTCCGTCTCCTATAATTCACCCCTCCACTTT.

The gene calls are TRBV2 and TRBJ2-7; 8 positions match TRBD1. This CDR3 region has 15 residues. CDR1 and CDR2 from the germline V gene are SNHLY and FYNNEI. J gave up 2 bases and V 4 bases, and 7 bases lay outside the gene matches. The CDR3 DNA is TGTGCCAGCAGTGCGGACAGGGATTTCACCTACGAGCAGTACTTC. It encodes CASSADRDFTYEQYF.

The rearrangement links TRBV2 to TRBJ2-5; a weak D match, TRBD2 (6 bases). This CDR3 contains 18 residues. The germline gives CDR1 SNHLY, CDR2 FYNNEI. With 5 bases removed from V and 4 bases from J, the gap between germline ends came to 26 bases. Here the CDR3 reads CASSKNEGRLGGGETQYF. The DNA for the CDR3 is TGTGCCAGCAGTAAGAATGAGGGGCGACTAGGCGGTGGAGAGACCCAGTACTTC.

The chain carries TRBV4-1 and TRBJ2-5; 7 nucleotides line up with TRBD2. Germline V gene sequence: CDR1 MGHRA, CDR2 YSYEKL. There are 15 residues in the CDR3. V lost 0 bases, J lost 9 bases, and 10 bases stayed unmatched. CDR3 residues: CASSQEGGGRWAQYF. DNA of the CDR3: TGCGCCAGCAGCCAAGAGGGCGGGGGAAGGTGGGCCCAGTACTTC.

The rearrangement uses TRBV7-9 and TRBJ1-5; tentative D call: TRBD1 (5 bases). Germline V lookup: CDR1 SEHNR, CDR2 FQNEAQ (reference sequence). Trimming left V 4 bases short and J 4 bases short, with 11 bases between. CDR3 length equals 14 residues. CDR3 sequence (DNA): TGTGCCAGCAGCTCAACGGGGGGTAATCAGCCCCAGCATTTT. Encoded protein: CASSSTGGNQPQHF.

In nucleotides, the CDR3 is TGTGCCAGCAGGGCAAGCGGGTCCACCGGGGAGCTGTTTTTT. It is translated as CASRASGSTGELFF. The gene calls are TRBV6-5 and TRBJ2-2; the D gene is possibly TRBD2 (6 bases). V lost 6 bases, J lost 4 bases, and 12 bases lay in between. Germline CDR1 and CDR2: MNHEY and SVGAGI. This CDR3 is 14 amino acids long.